Here is one TCR beta chain with its context. Its specific antigen is unknown. Per-nucleotide qualities are absent, and no much larger clonotype sits a single base away. The library was built by means of the immunoSEQ multiplex PCR assay. TCRdb re-hosts the immuneACCESS table, in-frame sequences only. Its copies lack some clones; in the studies checked, an unresolved V gene accounts for under half of them, and the cause for the rest is not known. The table for this sample lists approximately 100,000 clones; roughly 90% of them were counted only once. The ten biggest clones cover 3.5% of the sample. V is shortened by 2 bases, J by 2 bases, and the region joining them spans 7 bases. From its cysteine to its phenylalanine, the CDR3 spans 13 amino acids. Of all the DNA, just the CDR3 is kept, 39 bases in frame from base 1. In the germline V gene (reference sequence), CDR1 corresponds to MNHEY and CDR2 to SMNVEV.

This sample is part of a study of T cell changes during pregnancy in multiple sclerosis (dated by TCRdb to 2018 to 2020). Regarding the complete study: Changes in the T cell repertoire over the course of pregnancy were examined in this study in women with multiple sclerosis.

The specimen was peripheral blood, collected after pregnancy. The sequence was obtained from a female donor with multiple sclerosis, enrolled in a pregnancy study. The chain was built from TRBV27 and TRBJ2-7; the D gene identity is not certain. The sequenced DNA: TGTGCCAGCAGTTTAGGAGAAACCTACGAGCAGTACTTC. Its protein reads: CASSLGETYEQYF.